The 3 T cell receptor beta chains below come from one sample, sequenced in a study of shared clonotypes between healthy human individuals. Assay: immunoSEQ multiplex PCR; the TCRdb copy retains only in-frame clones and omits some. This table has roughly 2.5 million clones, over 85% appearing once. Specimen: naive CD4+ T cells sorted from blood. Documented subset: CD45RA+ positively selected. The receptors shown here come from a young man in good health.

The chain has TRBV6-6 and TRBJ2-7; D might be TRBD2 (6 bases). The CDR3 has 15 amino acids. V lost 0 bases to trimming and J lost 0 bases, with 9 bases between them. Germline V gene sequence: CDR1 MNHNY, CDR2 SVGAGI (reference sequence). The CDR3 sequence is CASSYSEGSSYEQYF. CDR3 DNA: TGTGCCAGCAGTTACTCGGAGGGGAGCTCCTACGAGCAGTACTTC.

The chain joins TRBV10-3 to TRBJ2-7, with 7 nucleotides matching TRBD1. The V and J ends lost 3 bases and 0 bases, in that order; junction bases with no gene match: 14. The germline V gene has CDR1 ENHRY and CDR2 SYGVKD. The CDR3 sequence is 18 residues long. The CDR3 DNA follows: TGTGCCATCAGTGACTCTGGACAGGCCTTAAACCCCTCCTACGAGCAGTACTTC. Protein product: CAISDSGQALNPSYEQYF.

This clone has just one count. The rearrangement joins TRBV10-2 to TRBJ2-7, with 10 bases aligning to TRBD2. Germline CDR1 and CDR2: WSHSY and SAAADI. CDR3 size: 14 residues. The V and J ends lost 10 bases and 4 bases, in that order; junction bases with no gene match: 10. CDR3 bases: TGCGCCACCGGGGGAACTAGCGGGATTTACGAGCAGTACTTC. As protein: CATGGTSGIYEQYF.